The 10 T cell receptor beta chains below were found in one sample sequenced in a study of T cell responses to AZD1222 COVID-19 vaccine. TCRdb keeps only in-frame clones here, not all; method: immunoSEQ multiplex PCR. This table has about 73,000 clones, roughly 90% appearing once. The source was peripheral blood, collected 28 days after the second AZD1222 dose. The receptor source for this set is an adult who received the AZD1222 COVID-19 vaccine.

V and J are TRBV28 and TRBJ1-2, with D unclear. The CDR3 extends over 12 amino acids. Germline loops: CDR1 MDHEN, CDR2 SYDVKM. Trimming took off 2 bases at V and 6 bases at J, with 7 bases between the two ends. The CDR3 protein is CASSLDGNGYTF. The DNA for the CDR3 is TGTGCCAGCAGTTTAGACGGTAATGGCTACACCTTC.

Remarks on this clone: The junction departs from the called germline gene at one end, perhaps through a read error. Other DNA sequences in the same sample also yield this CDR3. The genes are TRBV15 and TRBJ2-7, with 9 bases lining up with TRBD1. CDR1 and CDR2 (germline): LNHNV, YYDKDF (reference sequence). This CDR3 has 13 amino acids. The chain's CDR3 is CATGRDRVGEQYF. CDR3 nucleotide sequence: TGTGCCACCGGCAGGGACAGGGTAGGCGAGCAGTACTTC.

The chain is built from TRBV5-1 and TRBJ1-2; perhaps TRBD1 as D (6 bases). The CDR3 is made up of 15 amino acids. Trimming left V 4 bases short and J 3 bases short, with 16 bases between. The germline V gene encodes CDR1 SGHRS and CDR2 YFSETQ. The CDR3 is CASSLLGGGDYGYTF. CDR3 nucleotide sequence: TGCGCCAGCAGCCTTCTGGGAGGGGGGGACTATGGCTACACCTTC.

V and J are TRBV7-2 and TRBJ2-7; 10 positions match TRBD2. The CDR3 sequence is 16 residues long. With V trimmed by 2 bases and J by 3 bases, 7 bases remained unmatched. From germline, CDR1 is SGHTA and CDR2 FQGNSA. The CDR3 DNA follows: TGTGCCAGCAGCTTAAACAGCGGGGGGGCCCTCTACGAGCAGTACTTC. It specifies CASSLNSGGALYEQYF.

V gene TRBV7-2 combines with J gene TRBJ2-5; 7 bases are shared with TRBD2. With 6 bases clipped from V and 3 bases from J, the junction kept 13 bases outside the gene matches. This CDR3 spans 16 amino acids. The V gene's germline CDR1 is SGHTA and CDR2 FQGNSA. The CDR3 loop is CASSIPRWLAEETQYF. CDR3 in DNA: TGTGCCAGCAGTATCCCCCGGTGGCTAGCGGAAGAGACCCAGTACTTC.

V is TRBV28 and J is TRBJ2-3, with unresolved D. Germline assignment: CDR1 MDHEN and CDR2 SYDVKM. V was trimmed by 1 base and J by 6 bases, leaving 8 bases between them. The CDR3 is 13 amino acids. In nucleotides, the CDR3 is TGTGCCAGCAGTTTATCTAGTTTCGATACGCAGTATTTT. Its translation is CASSLSSFDTQYF.

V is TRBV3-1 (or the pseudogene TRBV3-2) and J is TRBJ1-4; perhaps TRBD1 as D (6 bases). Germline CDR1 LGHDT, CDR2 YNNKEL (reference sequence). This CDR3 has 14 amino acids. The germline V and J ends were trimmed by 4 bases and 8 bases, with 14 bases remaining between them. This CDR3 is CASSPGAGAEKLFF. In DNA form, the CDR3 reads TGTGCCAGCAGCCCCGGGGCAGGGGCCGAAAAACTGTTTTTT.

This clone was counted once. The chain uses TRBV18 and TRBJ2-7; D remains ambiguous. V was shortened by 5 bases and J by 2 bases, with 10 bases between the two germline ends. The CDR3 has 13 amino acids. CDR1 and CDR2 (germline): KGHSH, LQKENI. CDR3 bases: TGTGCCAGCTCAGCCACAGAGGCCTACGAGCAGTACTTC. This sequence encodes CASSATEAYEQYF.

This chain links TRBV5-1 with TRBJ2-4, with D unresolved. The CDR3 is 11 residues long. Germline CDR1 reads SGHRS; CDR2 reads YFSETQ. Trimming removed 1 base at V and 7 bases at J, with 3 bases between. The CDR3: CASSLSNIQYF. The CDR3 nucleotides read TGCGCCAGCAGCTTGTCGAACATTCAGTACTTC. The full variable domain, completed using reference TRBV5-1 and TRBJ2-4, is KAGVTQTPRYLIKTRGQQVTLSCSPISGHRSVSWYQQTPGQGLQFLFEYFSETQRNKGNFPGRFSGRQFSNSRSEMNVSTLELGDSALYLCASSLSNIQYFGAGTRLSVL.

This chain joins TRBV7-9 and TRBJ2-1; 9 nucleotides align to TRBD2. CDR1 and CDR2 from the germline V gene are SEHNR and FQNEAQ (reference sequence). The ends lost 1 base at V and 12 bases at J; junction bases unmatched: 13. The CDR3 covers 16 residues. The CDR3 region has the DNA TGTGCCAGCAGCTTAGGAGGGGTAGCGGGGGCCTCCGGGCAGTTCTTC. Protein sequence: CASSLGGVAGASGQFF. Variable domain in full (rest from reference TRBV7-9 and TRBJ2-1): DTGVSQNPRHKITKRGQNVTFRCDPISEHNRLYWYRQTLGQGPEFLTYFQNEAQLEKSRLLSDRFSAERPKGSFSTLEIQRTEQGDSAMYLCASSLGGVAGASGQFFGPGTRLTVL.